This T cell receptor (beta chain) was documented in a study of sequential checkpoint blockade in melanoma. At the level of the study: DNA from 70 to 95 pretreatment tumor samples underwent TCRβ immunosequencing. Matched biopsies came pretreatment and at week 13 for approximately 22 patients.

Trimming took off 4 bases at V and 0 bases at J, with 12 bases between the two ends. Per the germline V gene, CDR1 is SQVTM and CDR2 is ANQGSEA. This CDR3 comprises 14 residues. To note about this clone: Antigen unknown.

Study results and limitations: PD-L1 staining and CD8+ counts, not mutational load, tracked tumor T-cell clonality.

Treatment: randomized to nivolumab then ipilimumab (arm A) or the reverse (arm B). DNA-damaging chemotherapy had not been given to any patient beforehand. The protocol was immunoSEQ multiplex PCR, while the TCRdb copy is restricted to in-frame clones and leaves out a portion. This sample has 2,500 to 3,500 clones, with approximately 20% found just once. This clonotype originated in a human donor with melanoma. V usage is TRBV29-1 and J usage is TRBJ1-1, with D tentatively TRBD1 (5 bases). This sample comprised tumor tissue (inferred from file names), obtained from a patient given nivolumab and ipilimumab in sequence. The CDR3 DNA reads TGCAGCGTTGTCGGGGGAATAATGAACACTGAAGCTTTCTTT. It specifies CSVVGGIMNTEAFF.